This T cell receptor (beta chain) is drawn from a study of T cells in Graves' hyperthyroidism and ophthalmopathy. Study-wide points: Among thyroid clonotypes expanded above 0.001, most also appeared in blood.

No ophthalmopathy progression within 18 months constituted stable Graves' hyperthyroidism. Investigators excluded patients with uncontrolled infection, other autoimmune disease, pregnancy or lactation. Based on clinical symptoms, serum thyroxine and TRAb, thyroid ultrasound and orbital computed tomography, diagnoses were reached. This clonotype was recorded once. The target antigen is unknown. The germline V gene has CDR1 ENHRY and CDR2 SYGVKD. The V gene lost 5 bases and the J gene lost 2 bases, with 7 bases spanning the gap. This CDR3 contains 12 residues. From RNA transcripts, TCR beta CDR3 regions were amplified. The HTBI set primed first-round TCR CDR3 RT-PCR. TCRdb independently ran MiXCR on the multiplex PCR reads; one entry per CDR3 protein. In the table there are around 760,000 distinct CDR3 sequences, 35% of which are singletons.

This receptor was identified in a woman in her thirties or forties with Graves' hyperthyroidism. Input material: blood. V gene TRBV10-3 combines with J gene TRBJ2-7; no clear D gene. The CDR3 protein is CAISRLAYEQYF. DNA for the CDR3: TGTGCCATCAGTCGACTGGCCTACGAGCAGTACTTC.